The 7 T cell receptor beta chains below come from one sample, sequenced in a study of beta chain features in type 1 diabetes. The investigators reverse transcribed all of the isolated RNA, so they sequenced expressed TCRB transcripts. Here immunoSEQ multiplex PCR was the method, and the copy in TCRdb shows in-frame clones only, minus some. The sample lists roughly 500,000 clones; about an eighth were seen once. Sequenced: naive CD4+ T cells from blood. These receptors all stem from a woman under 30 in good health.

This clone was picked up a small number of times. CDR3 nucleotides: TGTGCCAGCAGCTTAGGAGAGAGTACGCAGTATTTT. Translation gives CASSLGESTQYF. The chain employs TRBV7-2 and TRBJ2-3, with D uncertain. Trimming left V 1 base short and J 8 bases short, with 7 bases between. Germline V CDR1 and CDR2: SGHTA, FQGNSA. The CDR3 has 12 residues.

The chain has TRBV23-1 and TRBJ2-3; 11 bases are shared with TRBD1. TRBV23-1 is labeled an ORF, and its function is uncertain. The CDR3 length is 19 residues. The trim removed 3 bases at V and 3 bases at J, leaving 14 bases unmatched. The CDR3: CASSHPPPGTGGRTDTQYF. The CDR3 DNA follows: TGCGCCAGCAGTCATCCCCCACCCGGGACAGGGGGGCGGACAGATACGCAGTATTTT.

Only a few counts were recorded for this clone. The chain is built from TRBV7-2 and TRBJ2-5; D is possibly TRBD2 (6 bases). V dropped 7 bases and J dropped 5 bases, with 17 bases sitting between them. This CDR3 is 14 amino acids long. The germline CDR1 and CDR2 sequences are SGHTA and FQGNSA. CDR3 sequence reads: CASKLGPEGETQYF. DNA for the CDR3: TGTGCCAGCAAACTCGGCCCGGAGGGGGAGACCCAGTACTTC.

This clone was counted a few times. J is TRBJ2-3 and V is TRBV4-3, with 9 bases fitting TRBD2. The germline V gene has CDR1 LGHNA and CDR2 YSLEER. This CDR3 is built from 17 residues. The ends lost 0 bases at V and 0 bases at J; junction bases unmatched: 4. CDR3 in DNA: TGCGCCAGCAGCCAAGATGGCGGACTAGCGAGCACAGATACGCAGTATTTT. Amino acids: CASSQDGGLASTDTQYF.

The V gene is TRBV18, the J gene TRBJ2-3, with D possibly matching TRBD2 (5 bases). Germline V gene sequence: CDR1 KGHSH, CDR2 LQKENI. Trimming shortened V by 5 bases and J by 0 bases, and 12 bases separated the two germline ends. This CDR3 is built from 15 residues. The CDR3 DNA is TGTGCCAGCTCATTCCCCCCGGGGAGCACAGATACGCAGTATTTT. It yields the protein CASSFPPGSTDTQYF.

This clone was counted only a few times. V gene TRBV4-3 combines with J gene TRBJ2-3; tentative D call: TRBD1 (6 bases). Trimming stripped 2 bases from V and 2 bases from J, with 11 bases between. The CDR3 sequence is 15 residues long. The germline CDR1 and CDR2 sequences are LGHNA and YSLEER. CDR3 region: CASSQTGSTTDTQYF. CDR3 DNA: TGCGCCAGCAGCCAAACAGGGTCCACCACAGATACGCAGTATTTT.

The chain links TRBV7-6 to TRBJ1-5; D ambiguous. The CDR3 consists of 13 residues. V gave up 5 bases and J gave up 3 bases, with 8 bases separating them. CDR1 and CDR2 (germline): SGHVS, FNYEAQ. CDR3 amino acids: CASSTRTNQPQHF. CDR3 DNA sequence: TGTGCCAGCAGCACCCGGACCAATCAGCCCCAGCATTTT.